The 18 T cell receptor beta chains presented below share a single source sample, sequenced in a study of CD8+ T cells in alopecia areata. The sequencing template was cDNA reverse transcribed from extracted RNA. Measured with immunoSEQ multiplex PCR; TCRdb has only the in-frame clones, and not every one. The sample carries 150,000 to 200,000 clones, under 80% recorded once. Treatment indicated: oral pan-JAK inhibitor, 5-10 mg twice daily. The source was CD4+ T cells sorted from blood, collected around week 49, from a patient treated with tofacitinib. These receptors came from a human donor with alopecia areata.

The rearrangement links TRBV30 to TRBJ1-1; perhaps TRBD1 as D (6 bases). This CDR3 is built from 16 residues. V lost 4 bases and J lost 0, with 18 bases in between. CDR1 and CDR2 from the germline V gene are GTSNPN and SVGIG (reference sequence). The CDR3 sequence is CAWTRRGGAMNTEAFF. CDR3 DNA sequence: TGTGCCTGGACCCGAAGAGGGGGAGCCATGAACACTGAAGCTTTCTTT.

The chain joins TRBV6-6 to TRBJ1-2; no definite D call. This CDR3 region has 12 residues. Germline-derived CDR1 and CDR2 are MNHNY and SVGAGI (reference sequence). Trimming shortened V by 7 bases and J by 4 bases, and 10 bases separated the two germline ends. Here the CDR3 reads CASMGLGYGYTF. The CDR3 DNA reads TGTGCCAGCATGGGCTTGGGCTATGGCTACACCTTC.

This clone was counted a few times. The rearrangement uses TRBV19 and TRBJ1-1; D remains unclear. Germline values: CDR1 LNHDA, CDR2 SQIVND (reference sequence). The V end was cut by 3 bases, the J end by 7 bases, with 15 bases between. CDR3 length equals 14 residues. CDR3 amino acids: CASSIRESAFEAFF. The CDR3 DNA is TGTGCCAGTAGTATTCGGGAGTCAGCATTTGAAGCTTTCTTT.

This clone was seen just once. The chain recombines TRBV30 with TRBJ1-5; 8 nucleotides line up with TRBD1. Per germline, CDR1 GTSNPN and CDR2 SVGIG (reference sequence). The CDR3 loop spans 15 amino acids. V gave up 5 bases and J gave up 5 bases; unmatched junction bases: 11. CDR3 region: CAWGQGARSDQPQHF. DNA for the CDR3: TGTGCCTGGGGTCAGGGGGCTCGGTCTGATCAGCCCCAGCATTTT.

This chain links TRBV5-6 with TRBJ1-6; D is undetermined. Germline V gene lookup returns CDR1 SGHDT and CDR2 YYEEEE. V lost 4 bases and J lost 6, with 8 bases in between. This CDR3 is built from 13 residues. The chain's CDR3 is CASSPRGNSPLHF. The CDR3 nucleotides are TGTGCCAGCAGCCCCCGGGGTAATTCACCCCTCCACTTT.

This clone appeared a few times. V is TRBV30 and J is TRBJ2-7; 8 bases fit TRBD1. The CDR3 spans 12 residues. Germline CDR1 is GTSNPN and CDR2 is SVGIG (reference sequence). Trimming took 4 bases from V and 2 from J; bases not matched to a gene: 1. CDR3 sequence: CAWTQGAYEQYF. The DNA of the CDR3 is TGTGCCTGGACACAGGGGGCCTACGAGCAGTACTTC.

This clone was seen just once. This chain joins TRBV7-2 and TRBJ2-5; 9 nucleotides agree with TRBD1. Germline V gene data show CDR1 as SGHTA and CDR2 as FQGNSA. The V and J ends lost 4 bases and 5 bases, in that order; junction bases with no gene match: 8. The CDR3 extends over 15 amino acids. The CDR3 coding sequence is TGTGCCAGCAGCTCCCCGGGACAGGGTGGGGAGACCCAGTACTTC. Amino acid sequence: CASSSPGQGGETQYF.

This clone was seen a handful of times. The chain couples TRBV7-8 to TRBJ2-7; D is uncertain. The CDR3 has 13 residues. CDR1 is SGHVS, CDR2 FQNEAQ, per germline. Trimming shortened V by 5 bases and J by 5 bases, and 13 bases separated the two germline ends. CDR3 loop: CASSPAQIHEQYF. For the CDR3, the DNA is TGTGCCAGCAGCCCCGCCCAGATACACGAGCAGTACTTC.

The chain links TRBV29-1 to TRBJ2-2, with D maybe TRBD1 (5 bases). Between the trimmed V and J ends, which lost 6 bases and 6 bases, there was a span of 8 bases. The CDR3 has 11 residues. Germline V gene sequence: CDR1 SQVTM, CDR2 ANQGSEA. The CDR3 DNA reads TGCAGCGTCAAGGGGTCCGGGGAGCTGTTTTTT. Translation: CSVKGSGELFF.

V gene TRBV7-8 combines with J gene TRBJ1-6; D is possibly TRBD1 (6 bases). V gave up 7 bases and J gave up 6 bases, with 13 bases separating them. CDR3 length: 14 residues. The germline V gene has CDR1 SGHVS and CDR2 FQNEAQ. The CDR3 is CASNANRANSPLHF. The DNA of the CDR3 is TGTGCCAGCAACGCAAACAGGGCTAATTCACCCCTCCACTTT.

V usage is TRBV30 and J usage is TRBJ1-2; unclear D gene. V was shortened by 1 base and J by 0 bases, with 6 bases between the two germline ends. Germline V gives CDR1 GTSNPN, CDR2 SVGIG (reference sequence). CDR3 length: 13 residues. CDR3 amino acids: CAWSEHTNYGYTF. The CDR3 bases are TGTGCCTGGAGTGAGCATACTAACTATGGCTACACCTTC.

The rearrangement links TRBV7-2 to TRBJ2-3; 8 bases line up with TRBD2. Trimming took 4 bases from V and 4 from J; bases not matched to a gene: 13. The CDR3 contains 17 residues. From germline, CDR1 is SGHTA and CDR2 FQGNSA. The CDR3 DNA reads TGTGCCAGCAGCTCTCTTAGAGGCGGGGGGACCCCAGATACGCAGTATTTT. Protein: CASSSLRGGGTPDTQYF. The whole variable domain, filled in from reference TRBV7-2 and TRBJ2-3, reads GAGVSQSPSNKVTEKGKDVELRCDPISGHTALYWYRQSLGQGLEFLIYFQGNSAPDKSGLPSDRFSAERTGGSVSTLTIQRTQQEDSAVYLCASSSLRGGGTPDTQYFGPGTRLTVL.

In its sample, this clone was seen a few times. V is TRBV7-7 and J is TRBJ2-2; 8 bases are a match to TRBD1. V dropped 5 bases and J dropped 3; count of bases not matched to a gene: 2. The CDR3 runs 14 residues. The germline CDR1 and CDR2 sequences are SSHAT and FNYEAQ (reference sequence). CDR3 in DNA: TGTGCCAGCAGCACGGACAGGGACACCGGGGAGCTGTTTTTT. The encoded protein is CASSTDRDTGELFF.

The chain links TRBV25-1 to TRBJ1-2; D is ambiguous. Germline V gene lookup returns CDR1 MGHDK and CDR2 SYGVNS. This CDR3 contains 15 residues. Trimming shortened V by 3 bases and J by 4 bases, and 15 bases separated the two germline ends. CDR3 protein: CASSDITDTSYGYTF. DNA for the CDR3: TGTGCCAGCAGTGATATTACTGACACCTCCTATGGCTACACCTTC.

The rearrangement links TRBV28 to TRBJ2-5, with a weak D call TRBD1 (5 bases). The CDR3 covers 15 residues. Trimming removed 5 bases at V and 1 base at J, with 14 bases between. Germline V gives CDR1 MDHEN, CDR2 SYDVKM. CDR3 nucleotide sequence: TGTGCCAGCAGTGGACCAGGGTTGCCCCAAGAGACCCAGTACTTC. It yields the protein CASSGPGLPQETQYF.

The chain's CDR3 is CSVTQGGNGELFF. CDR3 coding DNA: TGCAGCGTTACTCAGGGGGGTAACGGGGAGCTGTTTTTT. V is TRBV29-1 and J is TRBJ2-2; TRBD1 is a possible D gene (7 bases). V gave up 5 bases and J gave up 7 bases, with 14 bases separating them. Germline CDR1 SQVTM, CDR2 ANQGSEA. This CDR3 has 13 residues.

The rearrangement joins TRBV30 to TRBJ2-7, with 8 positions matching TRBD2. Germline values: CDR1 GTSNPN, CDR2 SVGIG (reference sequence). This CDR3 has 14 amino acids. V was clipped by 4 bases and J by 7 bases; unmatched bases: 12. CDR3 sequence reads: CAWTPGLAGREQYF. For the CDR3, the DNA is TGTGCCTGGACCCCGGGGCTAGCGGGCCGAGAGCAGTACTTC.

The chain combines TRBV30 with TRBJ1-5; D uncertain. Trimming removed 2 bases from V and 8 bases from J, with 7 bases in between. The CDR3 consists of 11 residues. CDR1 GTSNPN and CDR2 SVGIG come from the germline V gene (reference sequence). The DNA for the CDR3 is TGTGCCTGGAGTCTACTGAAGCCCCAGCATTTT. Its translation: CAWSLLKPQHF.